This TCR beta chain was found in a study of blood T cell repertoires in COVID-19 (dated by TCRdb to the early 2020s). Background on the whole study: Collaborator samples came from the United States, Italy and Spain and covered acute and convalescent phases of COVID-19. Deeply sampled blood TCRbeta repertoires from subjects exposed to, actively infected with, or recovered from COVID-19 were included in the dataset. Nearly every sample came with metadata listing a de-identified subject ID, COVID-19 status, age in years and sex. The prospective study material was composed of cDNA or gDNA derived from T cells, B-cell-depleted T cells, or PBMCs. Where available, HLA class I and class II types were obtained from metadata supplied by the sample provider rather than from assay-based typing. Samples came from the ongoing ImmuneRACE study (first 160 participants) plus 1,254 subjects from 6 global collaborators. The repertoires were made available in a free public database intended to serve as a resource for research on the immune response to SARS-CoV-2. Broader findings and caveats from the paper: The quantity of clinical and demographic metadata differed by source and by participant and was supplied without curation.

One collaborating source in Seattle enrolled patients during active infection and followed them longitudinally through the course of disease. Whole blood was collected in K2EDTA tubes by collaborating institutions according to the institutions' own protocols. For TCRbeta analysis, collaborators shipped samples as frozen whole blood, isolated PBMCs, or DNA extracted from either of those sample types. TCRbeta CDR3 regions were amplified from genomic DNA by means of the immunoSEQ Assay, a bias-controlled multiplex PCR. On the authors' methods: Within the assay, amplification of reference gene primers was used to estimate how many nucleated cells each sample contained. Sequence reads were collapsed and filtered to measure the absolute abundance of every unique TCRbeta CDR3 rearrangement. For each sample, productive Simpson clonality was calculated by taking the square root of Simpson's diversity index across productive rearrangements. The clones in this table, taken by TCRdb from immuneACCESS, are in-frame only. Not every clone is retained; where verified, under half of the shortfall comes from an unresolved V gene, and the cause of the rest is unknown. That table supplies the V and J calls and clone size; D and trimming were determined from the DNA. This sample holds 350,000 or so clones; roughly 90% were observed only once. Of the sample, less than 5% falls within the top ten clones.

Remarks on this clone: The antigen it recognizes is unknown. No much larger clone is present one base from it, and per-base qualities are unavailable.

Taken from cysteine to phenylalanine, the CDR3 has 13 residues. Only CDR3 DNA is held: 39 bases, read in frame from base 1. For this chain, trimming is 6 bases at the V end and 4 bases at the J end, and the number of junction bases without a gene match is 3. For CDR1 and CDR2, the germline V gene lists SNHLY and FYNNEI. The sequence was obtained from an older woman with COVID-19, enrolled during active disease. Sequences were obtained from peripheral blood. Here the chain combines TRBV2 and TRBJ1-2; 9 central bases correspond to TRBD1. Read as DNA, the sequence is TGTGCCAGCAGGGGACAGGGTACCTATGGCTACACCTTC. It codes for CASRGQGTYGYTF.